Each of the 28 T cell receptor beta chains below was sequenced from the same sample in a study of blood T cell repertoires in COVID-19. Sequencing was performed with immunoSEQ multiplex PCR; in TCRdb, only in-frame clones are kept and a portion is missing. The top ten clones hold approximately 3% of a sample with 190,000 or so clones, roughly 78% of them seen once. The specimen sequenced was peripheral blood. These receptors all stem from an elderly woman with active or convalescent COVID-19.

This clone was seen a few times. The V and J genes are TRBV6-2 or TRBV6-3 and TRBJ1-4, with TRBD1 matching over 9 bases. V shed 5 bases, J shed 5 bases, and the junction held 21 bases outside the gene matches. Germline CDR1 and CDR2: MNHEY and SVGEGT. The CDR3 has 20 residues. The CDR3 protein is CASSLWTGTGSPEANEKLFF. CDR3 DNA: TGTGCCAGCAGTCTGTGGACCGGGACAGGGTCTCCGGAAGCAAATGAAAAACTGTTTTTT.

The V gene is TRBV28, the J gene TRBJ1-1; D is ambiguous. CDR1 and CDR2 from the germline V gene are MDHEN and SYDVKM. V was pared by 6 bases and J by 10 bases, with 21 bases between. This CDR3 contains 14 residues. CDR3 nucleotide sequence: TGTGCCAGCAGCTCAACCCTTGCGGCGAGTGTAGCTTTCTTT. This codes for CASSSTLAASVAFF.

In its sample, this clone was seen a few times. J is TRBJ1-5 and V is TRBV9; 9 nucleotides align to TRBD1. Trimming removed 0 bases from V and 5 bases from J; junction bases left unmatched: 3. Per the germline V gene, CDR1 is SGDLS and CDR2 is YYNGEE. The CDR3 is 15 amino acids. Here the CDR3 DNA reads TGTGCCAGCAGCGTAGGGGACAGGGAAGATCAGCCCCAGCATTTT. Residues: CASSVGDREDQPQHF.

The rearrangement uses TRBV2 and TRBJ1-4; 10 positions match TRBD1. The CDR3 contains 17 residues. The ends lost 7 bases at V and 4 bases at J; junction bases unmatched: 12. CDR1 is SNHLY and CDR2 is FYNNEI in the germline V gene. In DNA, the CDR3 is TGTGCCAGCAAGAACCGGGACAGGGGCCAGGGTAATGAAAAACTGTTTTTT. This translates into CASKNRDRGQGNEKLFF.

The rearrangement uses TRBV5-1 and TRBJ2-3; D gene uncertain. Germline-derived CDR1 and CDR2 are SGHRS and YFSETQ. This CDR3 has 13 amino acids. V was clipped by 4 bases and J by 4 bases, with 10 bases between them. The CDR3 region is CASSRHGADTQYF. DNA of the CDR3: TGCGCCAGCAGCCGACATGGTGCAGATACGCAGTATTTT.

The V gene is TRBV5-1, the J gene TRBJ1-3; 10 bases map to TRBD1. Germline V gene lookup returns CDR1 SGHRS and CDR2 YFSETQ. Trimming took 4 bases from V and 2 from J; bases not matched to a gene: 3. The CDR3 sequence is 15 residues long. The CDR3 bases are TGCGCCAGCAGCAAAGGGACAGGGGCTGGAAACACCATATATTTT. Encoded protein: CASSKGTGAGNTIYF.

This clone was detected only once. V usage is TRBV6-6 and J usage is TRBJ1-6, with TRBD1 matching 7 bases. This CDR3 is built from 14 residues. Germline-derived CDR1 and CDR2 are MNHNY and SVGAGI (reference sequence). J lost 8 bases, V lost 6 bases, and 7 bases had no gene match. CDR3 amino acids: CASSRDRDYSPLHF. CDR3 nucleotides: TGTGCCAGCAGCCGAGACAGGGACTATTCACCCCTCCACTTT.

In nucleotides, the CDR3 is TGTGCCAGCAGTTATACATCTGGCGGGACAGCTTTTTTCGATGAGCAGTTCTTC. It translates to CASSYTSGGTAFFDEQFF. The chain couples TRBV11-2 to TRBJ2-1; D is possibly TRBD1 (7 bases). CDR3 length equals 18 residues. CDR1 and CDR2 from the germline V gene are SGHAT and FQNNGV. Between the trimmed V and J ends, which lost 6 bases and 8 bases, there was a span of 29 bases.

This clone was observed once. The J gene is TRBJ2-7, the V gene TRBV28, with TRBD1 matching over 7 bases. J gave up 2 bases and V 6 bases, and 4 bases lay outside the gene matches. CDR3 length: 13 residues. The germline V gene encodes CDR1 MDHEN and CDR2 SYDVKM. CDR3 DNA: TGTGCCAGCAGGACAGGGTTGGCCTACGAGCAGTACTTC. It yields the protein CASRTGLAYEQYF.

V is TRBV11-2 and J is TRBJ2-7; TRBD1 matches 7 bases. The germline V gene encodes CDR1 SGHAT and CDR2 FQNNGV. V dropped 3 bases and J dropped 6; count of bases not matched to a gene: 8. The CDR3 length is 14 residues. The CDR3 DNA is TGTGCCAGCAGCTTCGTACAGGGGTATGGCGAGCAGTACTTC. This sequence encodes CASSFVQGYGEQYF.

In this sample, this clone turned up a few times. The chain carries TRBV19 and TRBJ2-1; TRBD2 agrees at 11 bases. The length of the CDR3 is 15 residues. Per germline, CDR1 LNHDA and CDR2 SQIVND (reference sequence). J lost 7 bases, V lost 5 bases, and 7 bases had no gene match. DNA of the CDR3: TGTGCCAGTAGTGTCCCTAGCGGGGGGATGAATGAGCAGTTCTTC. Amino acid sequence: CASSVPSGGMNEQFF.

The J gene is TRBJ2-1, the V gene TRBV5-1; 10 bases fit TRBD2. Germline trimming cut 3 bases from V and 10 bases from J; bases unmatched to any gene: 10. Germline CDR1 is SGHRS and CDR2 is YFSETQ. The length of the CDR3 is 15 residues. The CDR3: CASSSTSGPFWEQFF. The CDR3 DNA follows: TGCGCCAGCAGCTCGACTAGCGGGCCCTTCTGGGAGCAGTTCTTC.

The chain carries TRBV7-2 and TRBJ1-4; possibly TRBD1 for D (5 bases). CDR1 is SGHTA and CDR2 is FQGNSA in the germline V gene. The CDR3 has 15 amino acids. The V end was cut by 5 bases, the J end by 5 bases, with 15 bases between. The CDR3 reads CASSLERGRNEKLFF. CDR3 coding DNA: TGTGCCAGCAGCCTCGAACGGGGGAGGAATGAAAAACTGTTTTTT. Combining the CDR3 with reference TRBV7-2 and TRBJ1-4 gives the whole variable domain GAGVSQSPSNKVTEKGKDVELRCDPISGHTALYWYRQSLGQGLEFLIYFQGNSAPDKSGLPSDRFSAERTGGSVSTLTIQRTQQEDSAVYLCASSLERGRNEKLFFGSGTQLSVL.

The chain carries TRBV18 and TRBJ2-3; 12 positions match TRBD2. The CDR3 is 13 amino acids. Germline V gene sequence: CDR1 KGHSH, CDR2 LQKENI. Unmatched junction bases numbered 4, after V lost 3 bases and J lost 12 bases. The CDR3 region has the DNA TGTGCCAGCTCACCCCTAGCGGGGGGGTATCAGTATTTT. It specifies CASSPLAGGYQYF.

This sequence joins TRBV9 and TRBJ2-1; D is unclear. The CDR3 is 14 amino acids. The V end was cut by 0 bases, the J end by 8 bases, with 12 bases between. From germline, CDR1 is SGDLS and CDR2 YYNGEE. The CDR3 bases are TGTGCCAGCAGCGTAGCTCCATCGGCGGATGAGCAGTTCTTC. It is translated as CASSVAPSADEQFF.

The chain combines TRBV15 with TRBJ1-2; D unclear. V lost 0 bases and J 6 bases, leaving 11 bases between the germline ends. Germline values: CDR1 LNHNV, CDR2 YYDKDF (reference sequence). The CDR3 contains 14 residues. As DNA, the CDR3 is TGTGCCACCAGCAGAGATCGGACCGGGAATGGCTACACCTTC. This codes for CATSRDRTGNGYTF.

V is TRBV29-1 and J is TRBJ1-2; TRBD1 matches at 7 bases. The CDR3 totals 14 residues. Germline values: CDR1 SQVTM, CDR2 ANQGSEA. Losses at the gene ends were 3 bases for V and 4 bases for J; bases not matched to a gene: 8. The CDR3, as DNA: TGCAGCGTTGATCCAGGGGGGTCGAGCTATGGCTACACCTTC. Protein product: CSVDPGGSSYGYTF.

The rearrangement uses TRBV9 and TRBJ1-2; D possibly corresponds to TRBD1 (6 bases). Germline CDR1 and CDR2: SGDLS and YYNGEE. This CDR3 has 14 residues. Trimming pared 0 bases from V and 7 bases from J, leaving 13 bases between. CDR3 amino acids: CASSVDMGARGYTF. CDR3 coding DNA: TGTGCCAGCAGCGTAGATATGGGGGCGCGTGGCTACACCTTC.

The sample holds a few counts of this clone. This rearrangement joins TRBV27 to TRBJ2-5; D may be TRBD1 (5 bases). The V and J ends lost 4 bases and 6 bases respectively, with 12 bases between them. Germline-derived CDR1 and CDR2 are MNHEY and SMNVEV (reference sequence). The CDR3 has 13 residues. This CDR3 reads CASSSPGWKTQYF. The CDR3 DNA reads TGTGCCAGCAGTTCCCCAGGGTGGAAGACCCAGTACTTC.

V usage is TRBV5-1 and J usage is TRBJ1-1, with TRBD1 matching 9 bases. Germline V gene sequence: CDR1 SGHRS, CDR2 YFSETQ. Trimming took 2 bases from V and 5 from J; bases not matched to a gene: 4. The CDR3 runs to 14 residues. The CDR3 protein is CASSLTGGGTEAFF. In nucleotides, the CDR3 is TGCGCCAGCAGCTTAACAGGGGGCGGAACTGAAGCTTTCTTT.

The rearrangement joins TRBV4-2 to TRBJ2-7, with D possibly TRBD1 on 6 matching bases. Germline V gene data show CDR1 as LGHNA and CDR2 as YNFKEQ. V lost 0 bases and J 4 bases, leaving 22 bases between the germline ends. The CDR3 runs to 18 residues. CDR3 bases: TGTGCCAGCAGCCAAGATCCACAAGGTACAGGGCAACTATACGAGCAGTACTTC. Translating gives CASSQDPQGTGQLYEQYF.

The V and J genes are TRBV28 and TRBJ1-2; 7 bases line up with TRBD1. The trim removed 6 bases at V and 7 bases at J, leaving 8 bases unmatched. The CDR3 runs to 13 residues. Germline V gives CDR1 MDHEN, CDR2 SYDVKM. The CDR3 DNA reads TGTGCCAGCAGGGTAGGGACAGAAGGTGGCTACACCTTC. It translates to CASRVGTEGGYTF.

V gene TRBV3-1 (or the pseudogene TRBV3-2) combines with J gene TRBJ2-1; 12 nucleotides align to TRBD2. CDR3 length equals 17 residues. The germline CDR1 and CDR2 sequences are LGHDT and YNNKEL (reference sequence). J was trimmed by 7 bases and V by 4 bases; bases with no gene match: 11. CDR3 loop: CASSRLAGGLLGNEQFF. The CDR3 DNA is TGTGCCAGCAGCCGCCTAGCGGGGGGGCTTCTTGGAAATGAGCAGTTCTTC.

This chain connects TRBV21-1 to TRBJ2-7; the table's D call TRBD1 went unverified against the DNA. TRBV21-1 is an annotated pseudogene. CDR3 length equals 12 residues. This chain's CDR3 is CASRTGTYEQYF. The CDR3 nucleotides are TGTGCCAGCAGGACAGGGACCTACGAGCAGTACTTC.

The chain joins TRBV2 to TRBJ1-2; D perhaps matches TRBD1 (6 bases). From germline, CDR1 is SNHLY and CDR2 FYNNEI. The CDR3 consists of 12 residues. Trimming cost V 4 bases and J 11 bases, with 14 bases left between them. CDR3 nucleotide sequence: TGTGCCAGCAGTGTTGGGAACAGGGAGTACACCTTC. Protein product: CASSVGNREYTF.

The CDR3 bases are TGTGCCAGTAGTATGGGGAGAACCGGGACAGGGGTTTACGAGCAGTACTTC. This gives the protein CASSMGRTGTGVYEQYF. The J gene is TRBJ2-7, the V gene TRBV19, with 10 bases lining up with TRBD1. The CDR3 covers 17 residues. Germline V gene lookup returns CDR1 LNHDA and CDR2 SQIVND (reference sequence). Germline trimming cut 3 bases from V and 4 bases from J; bases unmatched to any gene: 12.

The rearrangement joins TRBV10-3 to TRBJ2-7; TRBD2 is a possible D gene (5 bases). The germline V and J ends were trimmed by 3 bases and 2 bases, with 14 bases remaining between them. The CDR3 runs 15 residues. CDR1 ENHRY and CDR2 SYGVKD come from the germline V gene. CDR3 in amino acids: CAISDEGRNTYEQYF. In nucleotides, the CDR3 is TGTGCCATCAGTGACGAGGGCCGGAACACCTACGAGCAGTACTTC.

The CDR3 DNA follows: TGCGCCAGCAGCTTGGAGAGGAGGGAAGCAGATACGCAGTATTTT. It codes for CASSLERREADTQYF. The rearrangement uses TRBV5-1 and TRBJ2-3, with D possibly TRBD2 on 6 matching bases. CDR3 length: 15 amino acids. The germline gives CDR1 SGHRS, CDR2 YFSETQ. Deletions cut 0 bases from V and 4 bases from J, with 12 bases between.